This TCR beta chain was sequenced in a study of shared clonotypes between healthy human individuals. For the study at large: Each donor had three CD4 naive, three CD4 memory, two CD8 naive and one CD8 memory plate.

It was around 180 ng DNA, around 33,000 T cell genomes, that sorted-subset replicate PCRs used. The table came from immunoSEQ multiplex PCR; TCRdb's copy has only in-frame clones and leaves some out. The data hold some 600,000 clones, with 96% observed a single time. The naive CD8 fraction comprised CD45RO-negative cells positively selected for CCR7 and excluded terminally differentiated effector memory CD45RA+ cells. Concerning this clone itself: Antigen unknown.

The CDR3 consists of 13 residues. The germline V gene has CDR1 MNHEY and CDR2 SMNVEV (reference sequence). Trimming shortened V by 7 bases and J by 4 bases, and 11 bases separated the two germline ends. General observations from the study: Among donors, sharing of clonotypes was expected to be affected by sequencing depth.

The source material was naive CD8+ T cells sorted from blood. This TCR was recovered from a woman aged 25 to 39 in good health. This rearrangement joins TRBV27 to TRBJ2-1, with D perhaps TRBD1 (6 bases). The CDR3, as DNA: TGTGCCAGCATGACAGGACAGTACAATGAGCAGTTCTTC. This sequence encodes CASMTGQYNEQFF.